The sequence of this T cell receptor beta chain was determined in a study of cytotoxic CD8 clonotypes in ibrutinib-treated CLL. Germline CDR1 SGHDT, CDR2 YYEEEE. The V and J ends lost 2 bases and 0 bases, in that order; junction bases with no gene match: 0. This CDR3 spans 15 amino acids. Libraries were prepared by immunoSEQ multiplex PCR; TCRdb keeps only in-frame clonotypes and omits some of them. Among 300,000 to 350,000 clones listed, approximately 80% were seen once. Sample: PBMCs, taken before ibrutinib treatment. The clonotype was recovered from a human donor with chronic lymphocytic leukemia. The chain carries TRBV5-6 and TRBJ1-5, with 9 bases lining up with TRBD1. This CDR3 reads CASSLQGASNQPQHF. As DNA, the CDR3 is TGTGCCAGCAGCTTACAGGGGGCTAGCAATCAGCCCCAGCATTTT.